The source of this T cell receptor beta chain is a study of control samples from healthy donors and cancer patients. V was clipped by 0 bases and J by 8 bases, with 14 bases between them. This CDR3 has 15 residues. The germline gives CDR1 PRHDT, CDR2 FYEKMQ (reference sequence). Assay: immunoSEQ multiplex PCR; the TCRdb copy retains only in-frame clones and omits some. The sample contains fewer than 500,000 clones, more than 80% of which appear only once. The V gene is TRBV13, the J gene TRBJ2-1; D not certain. The sample comprised PBMCs. The clonotype was recovered from a man in his forties or fifties with head and neck cancer. The chain's CDR3 is CASSLGKPYEDEQFF. In DNA, the CDR3 is TGTGCCAGCAGCTTAGGGAAGCCTTACGAGGATGAGCAGTTCTTC.